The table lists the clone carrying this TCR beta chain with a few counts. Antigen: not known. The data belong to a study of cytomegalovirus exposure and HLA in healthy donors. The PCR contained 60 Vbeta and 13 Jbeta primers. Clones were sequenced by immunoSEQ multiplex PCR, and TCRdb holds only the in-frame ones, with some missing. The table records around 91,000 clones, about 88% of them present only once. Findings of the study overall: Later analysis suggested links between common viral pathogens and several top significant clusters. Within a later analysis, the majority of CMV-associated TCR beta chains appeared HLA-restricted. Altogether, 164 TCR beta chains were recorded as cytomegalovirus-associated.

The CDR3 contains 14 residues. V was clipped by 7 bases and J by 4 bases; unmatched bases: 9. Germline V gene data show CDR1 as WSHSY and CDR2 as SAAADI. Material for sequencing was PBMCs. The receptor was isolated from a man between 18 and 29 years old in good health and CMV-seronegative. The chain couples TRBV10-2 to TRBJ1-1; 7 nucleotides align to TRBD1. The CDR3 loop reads CASTLDRTSTEAFF. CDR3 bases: TGCGCCAGCACCCTGGACAGGACCTCCACTGAAGCTTTCTTT.